This TCR beta chain is drawn from a study of blood T cells in healthy people across ages. Study observations and caveats: Both naive CD4+ cell counts and diversity were greater in long-lived donors than in aged donors.

A second PCR, run for about 7 to 11 cycles, used a sample-barcoded 5' primer plus a J-beta primer mix. A tag from a template-switch adaptor with 12 random nucleotides marked each cDNA molecule. CDR3-containing paired-end reads numbered at least 2.5 million in each sample. TCRdb ran MiXCR on the 5' RACE reads and lists one entry per CDR3 protein. The sample yields about 1.7 million distinct CDR3 sequences, roughly 27% seen once. Notes on this clonotype: Its matching antigen is unknown.

Donors were systemically healthy Caucasian individuals from Russia aged about 6 to 90 years. Germline values: CDR1 DFQATT, CDR2 SNEGSKA (reference sequence). J gave up 0 bases and V 6 bases, and 11 bases lay outside the gene matches. The CDR3 extends over 16 amino acids. Sequences were obtained from blood. The chain recombines TRBV20-1 with TRBJ1-3; TRBD1 aligns across 7 bases. This receptor was obtained from a woman aged 25 to 39 in good health. CDR3 nucleotide sequence: TGCAGTGCCTTATCCACAGGGGTGAGCTCTGGAAACACCATATATTTT. The encoded protein is CSALSTGVSSGNTIYF.